The clone carrying this TCR beta chain was seen just once. Its antigen is as yet unknown. Sample time point: pre-treatment baseline. Prior systemic cancer therapy, immunosuppressant use and other active malignancies excluded patients. The entry originates in a study of blood T cell dynamics during melanoma immunotherapy. For the study at large: Standard first-line treatment here was pembrolizumab or nivolumab plus ipilimumab in metastatic melanoma.

Findings and limits, study-wide: Unlike progressors, later disease-control patients had W3 repertoires gaining clonality or diversity.

The method was immunoSEQ multiplex PCR; TCRdb's version includes in-frame clones alone and lacks a portion of them. Of under 8,000 clones detected, approximately 80% appear once; the ten largest clones hold approximately 40%. The CDR3 loop spans 16 amino acids. Germline V gives CDR1 SGHNT, CDR2 YYREEE (reference sequence). Trimming cost V 0 bases and J 0 bases; bases outside gene matches: 6. Material: blood, obtained from a patient treated with checkpoint blockade. The origin of this receptor is a human donor with melanoma. Some clones in this sample may be carry-over from other donors' samples. The genes are TRBV5-4 and TRBJ2-7; TRBD2 matches 7 bases. CDR3 region: CASSLEATSLSYEQYF. The CDR3 coding sequence is TGTGCCAGCAGCTTGGAAGCGACTAGCCTCTCCTACGAGCAGTACTTC.